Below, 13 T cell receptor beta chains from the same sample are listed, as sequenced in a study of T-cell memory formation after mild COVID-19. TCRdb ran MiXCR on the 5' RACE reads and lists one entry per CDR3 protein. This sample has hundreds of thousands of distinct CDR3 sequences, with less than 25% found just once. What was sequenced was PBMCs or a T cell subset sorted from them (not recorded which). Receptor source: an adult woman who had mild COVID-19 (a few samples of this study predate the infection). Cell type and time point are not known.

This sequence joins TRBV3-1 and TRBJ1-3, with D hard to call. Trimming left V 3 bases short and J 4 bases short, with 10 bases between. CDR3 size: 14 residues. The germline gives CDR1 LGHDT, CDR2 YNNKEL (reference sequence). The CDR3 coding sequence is TGTGCCAGCAGCCAGACTCTGACCGGAAACACCATATATTTT. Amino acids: CASSQTLTGNTIYF. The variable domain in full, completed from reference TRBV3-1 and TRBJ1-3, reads DTAVSQTPKYLVTQMGNDKSIKCEQNLGHDTMYWYKQDSKKFLKIMFSYNNKELIINETVPNRFSPKSPDKAHLNLHINSLELGDSAVYFCASSQTLTGNTIYFGEGSWLTVV.

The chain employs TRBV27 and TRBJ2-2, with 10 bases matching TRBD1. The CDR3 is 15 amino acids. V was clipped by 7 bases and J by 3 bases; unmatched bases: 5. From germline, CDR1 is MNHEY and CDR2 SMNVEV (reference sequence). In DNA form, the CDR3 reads TGTGCCAGCACCAATGACAGGGGGCACACCGGGGAGCTGTTTTTT. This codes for CASTNDRGHTGELFF.

CDR3 nucleotides: TGTGCCAGTAGTGGGCCAGGCCCCACAGATACGCAGTATTTT. It encodes CASSGPGPTDTQYF. J is TRBJ2-3 and V is TRBV19; D unresolved. The CDR3 is made up of 14 amino acids. Between the trimmed V and J ends, which lost 5 bases and 2 bases, there was a span of 11 bases. Germline-derived CDR1 and CDR2 are LNHDA and SQIVND (reference sequence).

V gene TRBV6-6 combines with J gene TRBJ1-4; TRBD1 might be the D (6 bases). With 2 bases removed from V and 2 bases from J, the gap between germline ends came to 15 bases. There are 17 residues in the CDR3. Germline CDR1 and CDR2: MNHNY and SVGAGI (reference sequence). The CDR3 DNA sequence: TGTGCCAGCAGTTACCGGGGGGGCCCGGGTACTAATGAAAAACTGTTTTTT. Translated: CASSYRGGPGTNEKLFF.

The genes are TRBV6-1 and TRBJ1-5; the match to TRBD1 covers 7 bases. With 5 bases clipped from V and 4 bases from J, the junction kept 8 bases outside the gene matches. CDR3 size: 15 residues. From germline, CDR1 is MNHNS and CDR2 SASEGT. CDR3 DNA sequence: TGTGCCAGCAGTTACTGGGACAGCGCAAATCAGCCCCAGCATTTT. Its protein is CASSYWDSANQPQHF.

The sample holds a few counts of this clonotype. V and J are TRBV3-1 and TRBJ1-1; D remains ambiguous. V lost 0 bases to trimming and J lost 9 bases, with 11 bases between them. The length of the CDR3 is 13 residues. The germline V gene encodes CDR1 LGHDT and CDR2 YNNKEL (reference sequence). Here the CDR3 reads CASSQDTSRKAFF. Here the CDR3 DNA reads TGTGCCAGCAGCCAAGATACGAGCCGTAAAGCTTTCTTT.

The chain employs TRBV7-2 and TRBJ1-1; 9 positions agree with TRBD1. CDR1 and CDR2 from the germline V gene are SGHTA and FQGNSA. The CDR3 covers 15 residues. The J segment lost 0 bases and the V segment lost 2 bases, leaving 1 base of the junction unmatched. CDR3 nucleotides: TGTGCCAGCAGCTTATGGACAGGGGTGAACACTGAAGCTTTCTTT. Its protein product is CASSLWTGVNTEAFF.

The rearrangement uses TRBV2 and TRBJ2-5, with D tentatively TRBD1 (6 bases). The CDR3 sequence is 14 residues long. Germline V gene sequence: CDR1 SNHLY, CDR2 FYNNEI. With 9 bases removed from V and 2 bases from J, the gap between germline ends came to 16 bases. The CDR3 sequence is CASKDSLSQETQYF. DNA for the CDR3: TGTGCCAGTAAGGACAGTTTAAGTCAAGAGACCCAGTACTTC.

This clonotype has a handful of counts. CDR3 sequence: CASSYNAEGRDVETQYF. The CDR3 DNA is TGTGCCAGCAGTTATAACGCCGAAGGTCGAGACGTCGAGACCCAGTACTTC. The J gene is TRBJ2-5, the V gene TRBV6-5; D remains unclear. The germline V and J ends were trimmed by 3 bases and 5 bases, with 22 bases remaining between them. The germline gives CDR1 MNHEY, CDR2 SVGAGI. The CDR3 has 17 amino acids.

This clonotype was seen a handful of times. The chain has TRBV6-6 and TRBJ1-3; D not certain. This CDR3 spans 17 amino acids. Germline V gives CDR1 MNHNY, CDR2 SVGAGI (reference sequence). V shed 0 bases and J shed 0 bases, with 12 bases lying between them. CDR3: CASSYSIGGLSGNTIYF. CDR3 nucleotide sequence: TGTGCCAGCAGTTACTCGATCGGAGGGCTCTCTGGAAACACCATATATTTT.

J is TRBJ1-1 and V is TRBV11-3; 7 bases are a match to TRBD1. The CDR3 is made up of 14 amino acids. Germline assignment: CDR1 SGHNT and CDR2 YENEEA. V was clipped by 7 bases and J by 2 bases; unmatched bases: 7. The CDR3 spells CASTTGEFNTEAFF. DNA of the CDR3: TGTGCCAGCACCACAGGGGAGTTCAACACTGAAGCTTTCTTT. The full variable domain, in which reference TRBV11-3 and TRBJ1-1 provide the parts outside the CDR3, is EAGVVQSPRYKIIEKKQPVAFWCNPISGHNTLYWYLQNLGQGPELLIRYENEEAVDDSQLPKDRFSAERLKGVDSTLKIQPAELGDSAVYLCASTTGEFNTEAFFGQGTRLTVV.

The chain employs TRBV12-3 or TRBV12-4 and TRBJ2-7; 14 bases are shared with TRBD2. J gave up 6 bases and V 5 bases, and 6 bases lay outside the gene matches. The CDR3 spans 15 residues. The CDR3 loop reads CASSEGLAGGREQYF. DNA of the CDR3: TGTGCCAGCAGTGAAGGACTAGCGGGGGGTCGCGAGCAGTACTTC.

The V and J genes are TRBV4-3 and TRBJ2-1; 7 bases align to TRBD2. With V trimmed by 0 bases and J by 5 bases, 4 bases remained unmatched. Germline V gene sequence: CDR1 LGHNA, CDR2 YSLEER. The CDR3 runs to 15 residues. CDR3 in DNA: TGCGCCAGCAGCCAAGATAGAGGACTAGACAATGAGCAGTTCTTC. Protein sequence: CASSQDRGLDNEQFF.